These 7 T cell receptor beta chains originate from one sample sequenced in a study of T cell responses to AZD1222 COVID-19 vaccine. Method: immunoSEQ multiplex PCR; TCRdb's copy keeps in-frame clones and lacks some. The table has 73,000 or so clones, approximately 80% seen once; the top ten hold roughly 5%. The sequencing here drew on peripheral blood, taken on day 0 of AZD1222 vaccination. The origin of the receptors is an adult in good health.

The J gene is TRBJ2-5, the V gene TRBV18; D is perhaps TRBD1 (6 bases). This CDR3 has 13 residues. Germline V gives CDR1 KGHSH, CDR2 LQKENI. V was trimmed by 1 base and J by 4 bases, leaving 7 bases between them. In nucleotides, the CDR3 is TGTGCCAGCTCACCACGAGGGGGAGAGACCCAGTACTTC. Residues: CASSPRGGETQYF.

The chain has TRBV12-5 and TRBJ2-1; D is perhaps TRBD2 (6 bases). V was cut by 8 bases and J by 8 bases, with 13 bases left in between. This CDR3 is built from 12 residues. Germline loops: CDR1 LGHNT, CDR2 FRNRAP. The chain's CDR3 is CASSGPGDEQFF. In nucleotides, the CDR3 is TGTGCTAGTTCTGGTCCGGGGGATGAGCAGTTCTTC. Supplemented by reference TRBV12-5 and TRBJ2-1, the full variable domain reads DARVTQTPRHKVTEMGQEVTMRCQPILGHNTVFWYRQTMMQGLELLAYFRNRAPLDDSGMPKDRFSAEMPDATLATLKIQPSEPRDSAVYFCASSGPGDEQFFGPGTRLTVL.

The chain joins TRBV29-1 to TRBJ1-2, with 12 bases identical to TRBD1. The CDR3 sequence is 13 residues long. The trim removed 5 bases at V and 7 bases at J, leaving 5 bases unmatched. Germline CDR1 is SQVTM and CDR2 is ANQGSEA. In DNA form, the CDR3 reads TGCAGCGTTCCGGGACAGGGGGCTCTTGGCTACACCTTC. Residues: CSVPGQGALGYTF.

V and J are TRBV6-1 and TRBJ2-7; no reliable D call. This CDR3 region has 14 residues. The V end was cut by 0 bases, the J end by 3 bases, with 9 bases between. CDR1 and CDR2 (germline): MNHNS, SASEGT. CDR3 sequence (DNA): TGTGCCAGCAGTGAAGCTTATGGGTTCTACGAGCAGTACTTC. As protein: CASSEAYGFYEQYF.

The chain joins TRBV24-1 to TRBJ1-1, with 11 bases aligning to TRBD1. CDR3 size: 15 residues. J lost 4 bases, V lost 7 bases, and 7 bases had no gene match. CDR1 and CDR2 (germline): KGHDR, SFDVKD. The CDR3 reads CATRGQGARSTEAFF. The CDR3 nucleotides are TGTGCCACCAGAGGACAGGGGGCTAGGAGCACTGAAGCTTTCTTT.

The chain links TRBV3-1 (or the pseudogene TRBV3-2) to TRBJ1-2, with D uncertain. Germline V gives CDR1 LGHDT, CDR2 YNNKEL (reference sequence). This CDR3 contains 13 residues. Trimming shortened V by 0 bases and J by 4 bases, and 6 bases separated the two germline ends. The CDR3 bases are TGTGCCAGCAGCCAAGACAATTTCTATGGCTACACCTTC. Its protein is CASSQDNFYGYTF.

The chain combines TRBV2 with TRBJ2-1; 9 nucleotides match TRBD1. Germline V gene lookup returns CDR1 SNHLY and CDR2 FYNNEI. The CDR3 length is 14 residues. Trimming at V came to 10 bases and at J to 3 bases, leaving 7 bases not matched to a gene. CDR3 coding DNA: TGTGCCACCGGCGCGGACAGGGGCTACAATGAGCAGTTCTTC. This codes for CATGADRGYNEQFF.